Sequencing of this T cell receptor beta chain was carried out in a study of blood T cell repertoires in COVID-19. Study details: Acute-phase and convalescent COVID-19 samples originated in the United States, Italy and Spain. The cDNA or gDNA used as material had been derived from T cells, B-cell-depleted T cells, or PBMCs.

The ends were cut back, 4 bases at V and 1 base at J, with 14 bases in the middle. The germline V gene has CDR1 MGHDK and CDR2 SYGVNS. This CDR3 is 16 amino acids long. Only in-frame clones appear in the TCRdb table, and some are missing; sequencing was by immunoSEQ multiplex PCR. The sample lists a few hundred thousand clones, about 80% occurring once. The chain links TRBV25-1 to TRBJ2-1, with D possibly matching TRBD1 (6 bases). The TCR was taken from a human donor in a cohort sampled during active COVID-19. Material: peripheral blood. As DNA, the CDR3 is TGTGCCAGCAGTGGGGGGTACAGGGAGTCCTACAATGAGCAGTTCTTC. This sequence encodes CASSGGYRESYNEQFF.